This is a list of T cell receptor beta chains from one sample in a study of blood T cell repertoires in COVID-19. The table came from immunoSEQ multiplex PCR; TCRdb's copy has only in-frame clones and leaves some out. The table has about 170,000 clones, approximately 84% seen once. The sequencing sample was made of peripheral blood. The source of these receptors is an elderly woman with COVID-19, enrolled during active disease. Each CDR3 is given with its conserved first and last residue. The D gene is left open where the match is weak. Not all rows give a size; the values are once, few, many and, for expanded clones, a class.

clone_size: NA; j_call: TRBJ2-1; d_call: NA; v_call: TRBV5-8; cdr3_aa: CASSPRGTNSYNEQFF; cdr3_nt: TGTGCCAGCAGCCCCAGGGGAACAAACTCCTACAATGAGCAGTTCTTC
clone_size: NA; j_call: TRBJ2-3; d_call: NA; v_call: TRBV10-3; cdr3_aa: CAISDFSGHTDTQYF; cdr3_nt: TGTGCCATCAGTGATTTTTCGGGTCACACAGATACGCAGTATTTT
clone_size: NA; j_call: TRBJ1-2; d_call: NA; v_call: TRBV7-9; cdr3_aa: CASSLGDSGYTF; cdr3_nt: TGTGCCAGCAGCTTGGGGGACTCTGGCTACACCTTC
clone_size: NA; j_call: TRBJ2-3; d_call: TRBD2; v_call: TRBV3-1/TRBV3-2; cdr3_aa: CASRTGGDTQYF; cdr3_nt: TGTGCCAGCAGGACGGGGGGGGATACGCAGTATTTT
clone_size: NA; j_call: TRBJ2-1; d_call: TRBD2; v_call: TRBV7-2; cdr3_aa: CASSSLAGGLDEQFF; cdr3_nt: TGTGCCAGCAGCTCTTTAGCGGGGGGCCTTGATGAGCAGTTCTTC
clone_size: once; j_call: TRBJ2-7; d_call: TRBD1; v_call: TRBV19; cdr3_aa: CASSIAGGASEQYF; cdr3_nt: TGTGCCAGTAGTATAGCAGGGGGCGCTTCCGAGCAGTACTTC
clone_size: NA; j_call: TRBJ2-5; d_call: NA; v_call: TRBV7-9; cdr3_aa: CAGADGRVQETQYF; cdr3_nt: TGTGCCGGAGCGGACGGACGGGTCCAAGAGACCCAGTACTTC
clone_size: NA; j_call: TRBJ1-5; d_call: TRBD1; v_call: TRBV19; cdr3_aa: CASSRGQGAVQPQHF; cdr3_nt: TGTGCCAGTAGTAGGGGACAGGGGGCGGTTCAGCCCCAGCATTTT
clone_size: NA; j_call: TRBJ2-6; d_call: TRBD1; v_call: TRBV6-4; cdr3_aa: CASKQGVGANVLTF; cdr3_nt: TGTGCCAGCAAACAGGGGGTCGGGGCCAACGTCCTGACTTTC
clone_size: once; j_call: TRBJ2-7; d_call: NA; v_call: TRBV7-9; cdr3_aa: CASSPGRWSGGQGSYEQYF; cdr3_nt: TGTGCCAGCTCCCCCGGGAGATGGTCCGGGGGGCAAGGGTCCTACGAGCAGTACTTC
clone_size: NA; j_call: TRBJ2-1; d_call: NA; v_call: TRBV12-3/TRBV12-4; cdr3_aa: CASRRGQTNEQFF; cdr3_nt: TGTGCCAGCAGGCGCGGACAGACCAATGAGCAGTTCTTC
clone_size: NA; j_call: TRBJ2-1; d_call: NA; v_call: TRBV7-3; cdr3_aa: CASSPQLTGHNEQFF; cdr3_nt: TGTGCCAGCAGCCCCCAGCTAACGGGTCACAATGAGCAGTTCTTC
clone_size: NA; j_call: TRBJ2-2; d_call: NA; v_call: TRBV5-1; cdr3_aa: CASSLGAQSLGTGELFF; cdr3_nt: TGCGCCAGCAGCTTGGGGGCTCAGTCACTCGGCACCGGGGAGCTGTTTTTT
clone_size: NA; j_call: TRBJ1-2; d_call: NA; v_call: TRBV6-6; cdr3_aa: CASSYRTGDGYTF; cdr3_nt: TGTGCCAGCAGTTACAGAACCGGGGATGGCTACACCTTC
clone_size: NA; j_call: TRBJ1-2; d_call: TRBD1; v_call: TRBV5-1; cdr3_aa: CASSLTGGNYGYTF; cdr3_nt: TGCGCCAGCAGCCTAACAGGGGGGAACTATGGCTACACCTTC
clone_size: NA; j_call: TRBJ2-1; d_call: NA; v_call: TRBV18; cdr3_aa: CASSPLAGIYNEQFF; cdr3_nt: TGTGCCAGCTCACCACTAGCAGGGATTTACAATGAGCAGTTCTTC
clone_size: NA; j_call: TRBJ2-3; d_call: NA; v_call: TRBV24-1; cdr3_aa: CATRGTSTDTQYF; cdr3_nt: TGTGCCACCAGGGGGACTAGCACAGATACGCAGTATTTT
clone_size: NA; j_call: TRBJ2-2; d_call: NA; v_call: TRBV19; cdr3_aa: CASRLPTGELFF; cdr3_nt: TGTGCCTCCCGGTTACCGACCGGGGAGCTGTTTTTT
clone_size: few; j_call: TRBJ2-7; d_call: NA; v_call: TRBV28; cdr3_aa: CAAGQAYEQYF; cdr3_nt: TGTGCGGCGGGGCAGGCTTACGAGCAGTACTTC
clone_size: NA; j_call: TRBJ1-5; d_call: NA; v_call: TRBV7-8; cdr3_aa: CASSTPGGGRGNQPQHF; cdr3_nt: TGTGCCAGCAGCACCCCAGGCGGGGGCCGGGGCAATCAGCCCCAGCATTTT
clone_size: NA; j_call: TRBJ2-5; d_call: TRBD2; v_call: TRBV7-9; cdr3_aa: CASSPTQTSGETQYF; cdr3_nt: TGTGCCAGCAGCCCGACCCAGACTAGCGGAGAGACCCAGTACTTC
clone_size: NA; j_call: TRBJ1-3; d_call: TRBD1; v_call: TRBV6-5; cdr3_aa: CASSLNRGLGNTIYF; cdr3_nt: TGTGCCAGCAGTCTGAACAGGGGGCTTGGAAACACCATATATTTT
clone_size: NA; j_call: TRBJ2-5; d_call: NA; v_call: TRBV4-3; cdr3_aa: CASSQDLTGEETQYF; cdr3_nt: TGCGCCAGCAGCCAAGATTTGACAGGAGAAGAGACCCAGTACTTC
clone_size: NA; j_call: TRBJ2-7; d_call: TRBD1; v_call: TRBV7-9; cdr3_aa: CASSLDRIGNEQYF; cdr3_nt: TGTGCCAGCAGCTTGGACAGGATTGGCAACGAGCAGTACTTC
clone_size: NA; j_call: TRBJ2-5; d_call: NA; v_call: TRBV18; cdr3_aa: CASSPPVGKTGETQYF; cdr3_nt: TGTGCCAGCTCACCACCAGTGGGGAAGACGGGGGAGACCCAGTACTTC
clone_size: once; j_call: TRBJ2-7; d_call: TRBD2; v_call: TRBV2; cdr3_aa: CASSEVRLAAGEQYF; cdr3_nt: TGTGCCAGCAGTGAAGTCCGACTAGCGGCGGGCGAGCAGTACTTC
clone_size: NA; j_call: TRBJ2-7; d_call: NA; v_call: TRBV28; cdr3_aa: CASSLYGSYEQYF; cdr3_nt: TGTGCCAGCAGTTTATACGGGTCCTACGAGCAGTACTTC
clone_size: NA; j_call: TRBJ2-2; d_call: NA; v_call: TRBV7-2; cdr3_aa: CASSLWGLAATGELFF; cdr3_nt: TGTGCCAGCAGCTTATGGGGACTGGCGGCCACCGGGGAGCTGTTTTTT
clone_size: NA; j_call: TRBJ2-7; d_call: TRBD1; v_call: TRBV4-1; cdr3_aa: CASSQGTGITHYEQYF; cdr3_nt: TGCGCCAGCAGCCAAGGGACAGGGATCACCCACTACGAGCAGTACTTC
clone_size: NA; j_call: TRBJ2-7; d_call: TRBD1; v_call: TRBV6-6; cdr3_aa: CASRSGGRYEQYF; cdr3_nt: TGTGCCAGCAGATCAGGGGGTAGGTACGAGCAGTACTTC
clone_size: NA; j_call: TRBJ2-1; d_call: TRBD2; v_call: TRBV7-3; cdr3_aa: CASSPTSGSFEGHEQFF; cdr3_nt: TGTGCCAGCAGCCCGACTAGCGGGAGCTTCGAAGGGCATGAGCAGTTCTTC